What follows describes a single T cell receptor beta chain. Its antigen is still unknown. This sample stems from a study of T cells in Graves' hyperthyroidism and ophthalmopathy. Amplified TCR beta CDR3 regions derived from RNA transcripts. With the HTBI primer set, the TCR CDR3 went through a first round of RT-PCR. From the multiplex PCR reads, TCRdb called clonotypes with MiXCR, one entry per CDR3 protein. This sample has 250,000 to 300,000 distinct CDR3 sequences; 15% to 20% occur once, and the top ten carry roughly 39%. Uncontrolled infection, other autoimmune disease, pregnancy and lactation each barred patients from inclusion. Overall study findings and caveats: Classification by a 13 V-J model distinguished ophthalmopathy from stable hyperthyroidism. Blood shared most expanded thyroid clonotypes above 0.001.

The CDR3 runs to 14 residues. The V gene's germline CDR1 is DFQATT and CDR2 SNEGSKA (reference sequence). V lost 2 bases, J lost 0 bases, and 7 bases lay in between. The rearrangement joins TRBV20-1 to TRBJ1-4; D gene unclear. The sample taken for sequencing was blood. The TCR comes from a man between 45 and 60 years old with Graves' ophthalmopathy. CDR3 region: CSARRGATNEKLFF. The DNA for the CDR3 is TGCAGTGCTAGACGGGGTGCAACTAATGAAAAACTGTTTTTT.